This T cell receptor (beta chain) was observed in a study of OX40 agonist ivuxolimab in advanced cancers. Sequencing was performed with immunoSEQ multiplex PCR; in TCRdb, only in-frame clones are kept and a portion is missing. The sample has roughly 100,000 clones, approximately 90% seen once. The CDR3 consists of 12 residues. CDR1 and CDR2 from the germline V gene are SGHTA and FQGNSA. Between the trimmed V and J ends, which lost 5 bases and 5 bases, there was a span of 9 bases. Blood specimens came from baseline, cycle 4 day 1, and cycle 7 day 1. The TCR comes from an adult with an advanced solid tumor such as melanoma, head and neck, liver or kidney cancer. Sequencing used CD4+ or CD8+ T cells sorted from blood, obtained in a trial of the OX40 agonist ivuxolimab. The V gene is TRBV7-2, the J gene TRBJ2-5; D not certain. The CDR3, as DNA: TGTGCCAGCAGCGTAGAAGCGGAGACCCAGTACTTC. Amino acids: CASSVEAETQYF.